This T cell receptor beta chain was obtained from a study of T cell responses to AZD1222 COVID-19 vaccine (dated by TCRdb to the early 2020s). With respect to the entire study: A total of under 250 trial participants underwent TCR sequencing, of whom approximately 200 had received two doses of AZD1222 and some 25 had received two doses of the MenACWY control vaccine. Trial participants were enrolled into age subgroups of 18-55, 56-69 and 70-plus years, which contained roughly 150, 30 and 60 TCR-sequenced participants, respectively.

Study-level results and caveats: Participants were mostly white British, with more females than males. The authors suggested clonal diversity may have been underestimated. A significant rise in spike-specific TCR breadth and depth was observed after two AZD1222 doses relative to day 0 and relative to MenACWY recipients. Nearly half of unique spike-specific TCRs reportedly recognized epitopes outside regions mutated in the B.1.351 and B.1.1.7 variants. In the small 56-69-year group, the increase in depth fell short of significance, most likely because of low power. Vaccine-associated CD4 TCRs spanned the whole spike protein, with dominant responses in regions 160-218 and 743-854. Conclusions about previously exposed vaccinees were limited because only six AZD1222 recipients were SARS-CoV-2 seropositive at baseline. No day 14 peak-response samples were available, so repertoires were characterized only after the peak T cell response.

The CDR3 regions of human TCRbeta chains were subjected to immunosequencing. The authors' analysis ran thus. TCRs in the repertoires were compared against a reference library of SARS-CoV-2-specific TCRs that had been generated with the MIRA antigen-specificity platform. Breadth was defined as the fraction of unique TCRs that were SARS-CoV-2-associated, and depth was defined as the fraction of total T cells that were SARS-CoV-2-associated. Using the MIRA data, every spike-specific TCR was mapped to the spike region that the TCR reacted to and assigned to either a CD4 or a CD8 class. Log10-transformed breadth and depth values were compared by one-way ANOVA with Sidak's multiple comparisons tests. Held by TCRdb, this immuneACCESS table contains in-frame sequences only and omits some clones. Under half of the omission traces to an unresolved V gene where checked; the cause of the rest is unknown. V and J calls and clone size follow that table, whereas D and trimming were derived from the DNA. The sample table shows fewer than 150,000 clones, and roughly 92% are seen once. Of the sample, over 8.5% falls within the top ten clones.

This sample's time point label indicates: about 28 days (+/-7) after the second vaccine dose. Because spike-specific TCR depth and breadth did not differ between the two schedules, AZD1222 recipients who got a second dose at roughly 4 weeks were pooled with those who got a second dose at roughly 12 weeks. Samples from vaccinated people were obtained from the UK trials COV001 and COV002, which included a single-blind randomized controlled phase 2/3 trial of AZD1222 (ChAdOx1 nCoV-19) in healthy adults. For TCRbeta chain sequencing, PBMC samples from trial participants were taken at day 0 and at day 28 after the second dose. With respect to this clone: No cognate antigen has been identified for it. No base quality information exists; no much larger clone differs at one position.

The TCR sequence derives from an adult who received the AZD1222 COVID-19 vaccine. The sequenced sample was peripheral blood, obtained 28 days after the second AZD1222 dose.

The base sequence is TGTGCCAGCAGCAGACAGGTGGGGGCTAATGAAAAACTGTTTTTT. This is translated as CASSRQVGANEKLFF. The chain employs TRBV3-1 (or the pseudogene TRBV3-2) and TRBJ1-4; TRBD1 could be the D gene, as 6 bases match. There are 15 amino acids in the CDR3, from cysteine to phenylalanine inclusive. The entry retains the CDR3 DNA only, 45 bases that are in frame from base 1. V was cut back by 5 bases and J by 3 bases, leaving a gap of 13 bases between them. The germline V gene (reference sequence) supplies CDR1 LGHDT and CDR2 YNNKEL.